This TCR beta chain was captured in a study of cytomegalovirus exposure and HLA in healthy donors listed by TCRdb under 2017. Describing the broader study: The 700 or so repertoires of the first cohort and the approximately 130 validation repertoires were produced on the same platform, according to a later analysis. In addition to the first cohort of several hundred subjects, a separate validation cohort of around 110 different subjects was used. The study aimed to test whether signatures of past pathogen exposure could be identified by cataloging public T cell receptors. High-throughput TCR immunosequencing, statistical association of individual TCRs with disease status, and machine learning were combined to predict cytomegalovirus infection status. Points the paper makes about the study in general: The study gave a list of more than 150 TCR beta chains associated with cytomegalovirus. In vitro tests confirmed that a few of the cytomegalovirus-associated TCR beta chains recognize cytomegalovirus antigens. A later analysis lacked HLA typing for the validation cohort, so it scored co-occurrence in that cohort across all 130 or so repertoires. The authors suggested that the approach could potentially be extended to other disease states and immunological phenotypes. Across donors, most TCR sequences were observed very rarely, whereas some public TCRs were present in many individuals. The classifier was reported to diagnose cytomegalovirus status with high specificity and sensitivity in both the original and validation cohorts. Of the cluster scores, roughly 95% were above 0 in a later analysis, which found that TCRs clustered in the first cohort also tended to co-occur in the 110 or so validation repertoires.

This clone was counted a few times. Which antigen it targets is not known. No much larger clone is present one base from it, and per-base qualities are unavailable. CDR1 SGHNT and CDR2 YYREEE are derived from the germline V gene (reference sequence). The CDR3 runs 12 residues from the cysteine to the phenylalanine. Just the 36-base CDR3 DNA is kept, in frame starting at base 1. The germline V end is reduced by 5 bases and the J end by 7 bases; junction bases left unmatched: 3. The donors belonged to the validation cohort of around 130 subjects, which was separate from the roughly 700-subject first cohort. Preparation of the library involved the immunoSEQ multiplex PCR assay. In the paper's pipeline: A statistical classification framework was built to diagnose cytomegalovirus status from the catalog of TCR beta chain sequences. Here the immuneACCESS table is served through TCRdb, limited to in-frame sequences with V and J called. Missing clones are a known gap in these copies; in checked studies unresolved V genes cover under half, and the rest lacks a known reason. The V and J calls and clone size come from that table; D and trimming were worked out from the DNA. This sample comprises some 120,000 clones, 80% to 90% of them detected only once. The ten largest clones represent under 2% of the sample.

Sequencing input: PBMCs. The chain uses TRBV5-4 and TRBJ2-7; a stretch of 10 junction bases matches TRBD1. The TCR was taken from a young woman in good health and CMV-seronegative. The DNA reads TGTGCCAGCAGACCGGGACAGGGGGAGCAGTACTTC. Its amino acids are CASRPGQGEQYF.